These 27 T cell receptor beta chains originate from one sample sequenced in a study of blood T cell repertoires in COVID-19 (dated by TCRdb to 2020 to 2021). The library came from the immunoSEQ multiplex PCR assay. This immuneACCESS table, as held by TCRdb, lists in-frame sequences with V and J called but not all clones. Of the missing ones, under half trace to an unresolved V gene in checked studies; the others have no known cause. The sample table records around 75,000 clones; around nine tenths of these occur just once. 1.4% of the sample is held by the ten biggest clonotypes. Sequencing was carried out using peripheral blood. The receptors derive from a human donor in a cohort sampled during active COVID-19.

The sample holds a few counts of this clone. V gene TRBV5-6 combines with J gene TRBJ2-5; D gene ambiguous. This CDR3 is built from 14 residues. Between the trimmed V and J ends, which lost 1 base and 2 bases, there was a span of 9 bases. Germline CDR1 is SGHDT and CDR2 is YYEEEE. The CDR3 bases are TGTGCCAGCAGCTTGCGAACTCCACAAGAGACCCAGTACTTC. Protein product: CASSLRTPQETQYF.

CDR3 in amino acids: CATSDRWTGGSKIGLPDEQFF. For the CDR3, the DNA is TGTGCCACCAGTGACCGTTGGACAGGGGGCAGCAAGATAGGTTTACCCGATGAGCAGTTCTTC. This chain joins TRBV24-1 and TRBJ2-1, with 11 bases identical to TRBD1. Germline lookup yields CDR1 KGHDR and CDR2 SFDVKD. V lost 4 bases and J lost 8; bases outside the gene matches: 24. The CDR3 length is 21 residues.

This clone has a single count. The J gene is TRBJ2-5, the V gene TRBV5-1; possible D gene TRBD2, 5 bases. Germline values: CDR1 SGHRS, CDR2 YFSETQ. The CDR3 is made up of 13 amino acids. The germline V and J ends were trimmed by 6 bases and 2 bases, with 11 bases remaining between them. The CDR3 sequence is CASTRVWQETQYF. The CDR3 DNA is TGCGCCAGCACGAGGGTCTGGCAAGAGACCCAGTACTTC.

The gene calls are TRBV20-1 and TRBJ1-1; D call uncertain. The germline V and J ends were trimmed by 4 bases and 0 bases, with 3 bases remaining between them. This CDR3 is built from 11 residues. The germline CDR1 and CDR2 sequences are DFQATT and SNEGSKA (reference sequence). CDR3 loop: CSAILNTEAFF. DNA for the CDR3: TGCAGTGCTATATTGAACACTGAAGCTTTCTTT.

The CDR3 reads CASSLRGRAFGNEQFF. The CDR3 region has the DNA TGTGCCAGCAGTTTACGAGGGAGGGCCTTCGGCAATGAGCAGTTCTTC. The chain has TRBV27 and TRBJ2-1; 7 bases align to TRBD2. The length of the CDR3 is 16 residues. The germline CDR1 and CDR2 sequences are MNHEY and SMNVEV (reference sequence). J lost 6 bases, V lost 2 bases, and 10 bases had no gene match.

The chain has TRBV9 and TRBJ2-3; 8 nucleotides match TRBD1. CDR1 is SGDLS and CDR2 is YYNGEE in the germline V gene. This CDR3 region has 19 residues. V shed 1 base, J shed 3 bases, and the junction held 16 bases outside the gene matches. The CDR3 bases are TGTGCCAGCAGCGTATACCCCTACTCAGGGGGCAGGTATACAGATACGCAGTATTTT. Protein: CASSVYPYSGGRYTDTQYF.

V is TRBV18 and J is TRBJ2-7, with 9 bases lining up with TRBD1. There are 14 residues in the CDR3. V trimming: 6 bases; J trimming: 1 base; junction bases outside the gene matches: 4. Germline CDR1 reads KGHSH; CDR2 reads LQKENI. CDR3 loop: CASSLGQGSYEQYF. CDR3 sequence (DNA): TGTGCCAGCTCCCTGGGACAGGGATCCTACGAGCAGTACTTC. Supplemented by reference TRBV18 and TRBJ2-7, the full variable domain reads NAGVMQNPRHLVRRRGQEARLRCSPMKGHSHVYWYRQLPEEGLKFMVYLQKENIIDESGMPKERFSAEFPKEGPSILRIQQVVRGDSAAYFCASSLGQGSYEQYFGPGTRLTVT.

The V gene is TRBV2, the J gene TRBJ1-2; the match to TRBD1 covers 8 bases. Germline-derived CDR1 and CDR2 are SNHLY and FYNNEI. The CDR3 sequence is 12 residues long. V was pared by 4 bases and J by 8 bases, with 3 bases of the junction left unmatched. In nucleotides, the CDR3 is TGTGCCAGCAGTGCTCGGACAGGGGGCTACACCTTC. Its protein is CASSARTGGYTF. Together with reference TRBV2 and TRBJ1-2, the CDR3 gives the full variable domain: EPEVTQTPSHQVTQMGQEVILRCVPISNHLYFYWYRQILGQKVEFLVSFYNNEISEKSEIFDDQFSVERPDGSNFTLKIRSTKLEDSAMYFCASSARTGGYTFGSGTRLTVV.

The chain joins TRBV24-1 to TRBJ2-3; 11 bases fit TRBD2. V trimming: 3 bases; J trimming: 0 bases; junction bases outside the gene matches: 4. CDR3 length equals 17 residues. Germline V gene lookup returns CDR1 KGHDR and CDR2 SFDVKD. The CDR3 DNA reads TGTGCCACCAGTGATAGTGTAGCGGGAGGGAGCACAGATACGCAGTATTTT. As protein: CATSDSVAGGSTDTQYF.

V gene TRBV6-5 combines with J gene TRBJ2-7; D perhaps matches TRBD1 (5 bases). This CDR3 has 13 residues. CDR1 MNHEY and CDR2 SVGAGI come from the germline V gene. Trimming shortened V by 10 bases and J by 1 base, and 14 bases separated the two germline ends. This CDR3 is CATQGFGSYEQYV. The CDR3 nucleotides are TGTGCCACCCAGGGCTTTGGATCCTACGAGCAGTACGTC.

The chain combines TRBV3-1 (or the pseudogene TRBV3-2) with TRBJ1-2, with 7 bases identical to TRBD1. The CDR3 is 15 residues long. V shed 1 base, J shed 5 bases, and the junction held 7 bases outside the gene matches. Germline V lookup: CDR1 LGHDT, CDR2 YNNKEL (reference sequence). This CDR3 is CASSQGTGTLYGYTF. The CDR3 DNA is TGTGCCAGCAGCCAAGGGACAGGAACCCTATATGGCTACACCTTC.

V usage is TRBV5-1 and J usage is TRBJ2-7; 8 bases fit TRBD1. CDR3 length: 14 amino acids. The germline CDR1 and CDR2 sequences are SGHRS and YFSETQ. Trimming removed 0 bases from V and 5 bases from J; junction bases left unmatched: 4. The CDR3 is CASSLGQGFDEQYF. In DNA, the CDR3 is TGCGCCAGCAGCTTGGGACAGGGGTTCGACGAGCAGTACTTC.

The V call is TRBV7-2, the J call TRBJ2-7; TRBD1 aligns across 7 bases. The V segment lost 4 bases and the J segment 2 bases; nucleotides outside the gene matches: 8. Germline lookup yields CDR1 SGHTA and CDR2 FQGNSA. This CDR3 spans 15 amino acids. The CDR3 nucleotides read TGTGCCAGCAGCTCAGGCGGCAGGGGGACCTACGAGCAGTACTTC. Its protein is CASSSGGRGTYEQYF. The complete variable domain, with remaining parts taken from reference TRBV7-2 and TRBJ2-7, reads GAGVSQSPSNKVTEKGKDVELRCDPISGHTALYWYRQSLGQGLEFLIYFQGNSAPDKSGLPSDRFSAERTGGSVSTLTIQRTQQEDSAVYLCASSSGGRGTYEQYFGPGTRLTVT.

This clone was recorded once. V and J are TRBV19 and TRBJ1-5, with 9 bases that match TRBD1. Germline CDR1 is LNHDA and CDR2 is SQIVND (reference sequence). The CDR3 length is 15 residues. V was pared by 5 bases and J by 3 bases, with 5 bases of the junction left unmatched. This chain's CDR3 is CASSVTGGSNQPQHF. CDR3 sequence (DNA): TGTGCCAGTAGTGTGACAGGGGGTTCCAATCAGCCCCAGCATTTT.

The gene calls are TRBV6-5 and TRBJ2-7; 9 bases align to TRBD1. The CDR3 consists of 16 residues. The germline gives CDR1 MNHEY, CDR2 SVGAGI. J gave up 4 bases and V 2 bases, and 9 bases lay outside the gene matches. Written as DNA, the CDR3 is TGTGCCAGCAGTTACCCCGGGACAGGGCTAGATTACGAGCAGTACGTC. It encodes CASSYPGTGLDYEQYV.

The chain couples TRBV11-1 to TRBJ2-2, with D tentatively TRBD2 (5 bases). Germline CDR1 and CDR2: SGHAT and FQDESV (reference sequence). V dropped 4 bases and J dropped 8 bases, with 14 bases sitting between them. The length of the CDR3 is 14 residues. The CDR3 loop is CASSSLAAWGELFF. DNA for the CDR3: TGTGCCAGCAGCTCCCTAGCCGCCTGGGGGGAGCTGTTTTTT.

This sequence joins TRBV15 and TRBJ2-1; TRBD2 aligns across 8 bases. This CDR3 has 13 amino acids. Germline CDR1 LNHNV, CDR2 YYDKDF (reference sequence). Trimming at V came to 8 bases and at J to 6 bases, leaving 6 bases not matched to a gene. The CDR3 region has the DNA TGTGCCACCGGCGGACTAGCCGGCAATGAGCAGTTCTTC. It codes for CATGGLAGNEQFF. Using reference TRBV15 and TRBJ2-1 for the parts outside the CDR3, the full variable domain is DAMVIQNPRYQVTQFGKPVTLSCSQTLNHNVMYWYQQKSSQAPKLLFHYYDKDFNNEADTPDNFQSRRPNTSFCFLDIRSPGLGDTAMYLCATGGLAGNEQFFGPGTRLTVL.

This chain uses TRBV5-4 with TRBJ2-1, with D possibly TRBD2 on 5 matching bases. Germline CDR1 and CDR2: SGHNT and YYREEE (reference sequence). The V gene lost 10 bases and the J gene lost 2 bases, with 13 bases spanning the gap. This CDR3 is 13 amino acids long. CDR3 loop: CAAGSVAYNEQFF. The DNA for the CDR3 is TGTGCCGCGGGCAGTGTCGCCTACAATGAGCAGTTCTTC.

The DNA for the CDR3 is TGTGCCAGCAGTCCCTCTTCCGGGGGACAGGGATACCAGCCCCAGCATTTT. This codes for CASSPSSGGQGYQPQHF. The V and J genes are TRBV28 and TRBJ1-5, with 9 bases matching TRBD1. In germline, CDR1 is MDHEN, CDR2 SYDVKM. This CDR3 has 17 residues. V dropped 5 bases and J dropped 7; count of bases not matched to a gene: 15.

This chain links TRBV15 with TRBJ2-5; 7 bases agree with TRBD1. The germline V gene encodes CDR1 LNHNV and CDR2 YYDKDF (reference sequence). CDR3 length: 15 amino acids. With V trimmed by 3 bases and J by 5 bases, 9 bases remained unmatched. CDR3 nucleotide sequence: TGTGCCACCAGCAGCTACGGACAGGCCGGGGAGACCCAGTACTTC. Translation gives CATSSYGQAGETQYF.

The chain couples TRBV27 to TRBJ2-3; 7 nucleotides line up with TRBD2. The germline CDR1 and CDR2 sequences are MNHEY and SMNVEV (reference sequence). V was pared by 8 bases and J by 2 bases, with 10 bases of the junction left unmatched. This CDR3 region has 15 residues. The CDR3: CASGRGGSSTDTQYF. CDR3 coding DNA: TGTGCCAGCGGGAGGGGAGGGAGCTCCACAGATACGCAGTATTTT.

The J gene is TRBJ1-5, the V gene TRBV19, with TRBD1 matching 10 bases. Germline trimming cut 5 bases from V and 10 bases from J; bases unmatched to any gene: 5. The CDR3 sequence is 13 residues long. Germline V gene sequence: CDR1 LNHDA, CDR2 SQIVND (reference sequence). CDR3 bases: TGTGCCAGTAGTCAGGACAGGGGGACACCCCAGCATTTT. Amino acid sequence: CASSQDRGTPQHF.

V is TRBV29-1 and J is TRBJ1-4, with TRBD1 matching over 7 bases. J gave up 7 bases and V 4 bases, and 6 bases lay outside the gene matches. The CDR3 is 13 amino acids. Looked up from germline, CDR1 is SQVTM and CDR2 is ANQGSEA. CDR3 protein: CSVAGTAGEKLFF. Here the CDR3 DNA reads TGCAGCGTTGCCGGGACAGCTGGTGAAAAACTGTTTTTT.

This chain links TRBV10-1 with TRBJ2-7; TRBD2 agrees at 10 bases. The CDR3 consists of 15 residues. Germline CDR1 is WNHNN and CDR2 is SYGVQD (reference sequence). The V segment lost 1 base and the J segment 1 base; nucleotides outside the gene matches: 1. The CDR3 loop reads CASSEWTSGSYEQYF. The CDR3 nucleotides are TGCGCCAGCAGTGAGTGGACTAGCGGTTCCTACGAGCAGTACTTC.

The chain has TRBV19 and TRBJ2-1; weak D call: TRBD2 (6 bases). The CDR3 loop spans 14 amino acids. Between the trimmed V and J ends, which lost 6 bases and 9 bases, there was a span of 18 bases. The germline V gene encodes CDR1 LNHDA and CDR2 SQIVND (reference sequence). CDR3 sequence (DNA): TGTGCCAGTAGACCAGGAGCGGGCGTGATTGAGCAGTTCTTC. Residues: CASRPGAGVIEQFF. Full variable domain (rest looked up from reference TRBV19 and TRBJ2-1): DGGITQSPKYLFRKEGQNVTLSCEQNLNHDAMYWYRQDPGQGLRLIYYSQIVNDFQKGDIAEGYSVSREKKESFPLTVTSAQKNPTAFYLCASRPGAGVIEQFFGPGTRLTVL.

This clone came up once. V gene TRBV7-9 combines with J gene TRBJ2-7, with TRBD1 matching 9 bases. V lost 5 bases to trimming and J lost 2 bases; unmatched junction nucleotides: 4. Germline V CDR1 and CDR2: SEHNR, FQNEAQ (reference sequence). The CDR3 sequence is 14 residues long. The chain's CDR3 is CASSKGQGAYEQYF. As DNA, the CDR3 is TGTGCCAGCAGCAAGGGACAGGGTGCCTACGAGCAGTACTTC.

This chain connects TRBV24-1 to TRBJ2-1; 7 bases fit TRBD1. This CDR3 is built from 15 residues. Germline CDR1 reads KGHDR; CDR2 reads SFDVKD. V shed 5 bases, J shed 4 bases, and the junction held 7 bases outside the gene matches. The CDR3 region is CATSAPNRGYNEQFF. As DNA, the CDR3 is TGTGCCACCAGTGCCCCAAACAGGGGTTACAATGAGCAGTTCTTC.